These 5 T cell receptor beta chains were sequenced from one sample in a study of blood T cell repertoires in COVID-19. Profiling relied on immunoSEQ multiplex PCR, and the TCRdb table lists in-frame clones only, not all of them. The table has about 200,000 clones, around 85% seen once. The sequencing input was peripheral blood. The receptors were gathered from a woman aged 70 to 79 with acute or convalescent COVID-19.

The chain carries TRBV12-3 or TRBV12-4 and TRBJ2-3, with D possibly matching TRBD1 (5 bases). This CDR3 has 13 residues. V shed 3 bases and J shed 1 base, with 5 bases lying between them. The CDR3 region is CASSFRGTDTQYF. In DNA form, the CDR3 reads TGTGCCAGCAGTTTCAGGGGCACAGATACGCAGTATTTT.

In DNA, the CDR3 is TGCGCCAGCAGCCTAGCGGGAGGGCGGGGTGAGCAGTTCTTC. Its protein is CASSLAGGRGEQFF. The chain employs TRBV4-1 and TRBJ2-1; 11 bases line up with TRBD2. Unmatched junction bases numbered 5, after V lost 4 bases and J lost 9 bases. CDR1 MGHRA and CDR2 YSYEKL come from the germline V gene. This CDR3 contains 14 residues.

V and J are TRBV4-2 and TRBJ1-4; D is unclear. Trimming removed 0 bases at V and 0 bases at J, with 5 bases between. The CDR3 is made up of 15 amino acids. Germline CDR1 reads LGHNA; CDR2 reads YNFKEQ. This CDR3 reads CASSQEGATNEKLFF. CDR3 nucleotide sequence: TGTGCCAGCAGCCAAGAAGGAGCAACTAATGAAAAACTGTTTTTT.

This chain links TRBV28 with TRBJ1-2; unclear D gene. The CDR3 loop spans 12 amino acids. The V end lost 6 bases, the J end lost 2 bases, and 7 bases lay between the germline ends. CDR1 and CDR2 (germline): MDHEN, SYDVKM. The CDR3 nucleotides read TGTGCCAGCAGCCCGAGGAACTATGGCTACACCTTC. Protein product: CASSPRNYGYTF.

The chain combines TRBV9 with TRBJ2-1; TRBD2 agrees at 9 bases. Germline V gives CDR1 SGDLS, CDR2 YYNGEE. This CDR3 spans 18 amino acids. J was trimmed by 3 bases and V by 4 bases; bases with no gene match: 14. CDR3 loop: CASSPGVGAGGLYNEQFF. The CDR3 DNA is TGTGCCAGCAGCCCCGGGGTGGGAGCGGGAGGACTCTACAATGAGCAGTTCTTC.